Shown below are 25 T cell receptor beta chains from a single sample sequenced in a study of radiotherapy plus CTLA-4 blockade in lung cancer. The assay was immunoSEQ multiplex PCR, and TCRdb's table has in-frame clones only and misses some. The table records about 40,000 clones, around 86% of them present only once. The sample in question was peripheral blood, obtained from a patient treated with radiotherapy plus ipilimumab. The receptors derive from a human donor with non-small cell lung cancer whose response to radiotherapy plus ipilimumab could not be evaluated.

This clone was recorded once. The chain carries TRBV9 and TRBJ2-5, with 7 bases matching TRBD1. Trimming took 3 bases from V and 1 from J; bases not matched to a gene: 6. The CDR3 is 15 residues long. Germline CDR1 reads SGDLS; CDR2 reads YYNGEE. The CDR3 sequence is CASSAHRGPQETQYF. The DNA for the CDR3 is TGTGCCAGCAGCGCTCACAGGGGCCCCCAAGAGACCCAGTACTTC.

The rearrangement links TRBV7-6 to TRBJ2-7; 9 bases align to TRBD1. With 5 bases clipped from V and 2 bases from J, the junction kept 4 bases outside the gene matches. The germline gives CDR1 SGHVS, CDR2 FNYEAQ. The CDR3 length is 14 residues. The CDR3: CASSRDRETYEQYF. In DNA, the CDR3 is TGTGCCAGCAGCCGGGACAGGGAGACCTACGAGCAGTACTTC.

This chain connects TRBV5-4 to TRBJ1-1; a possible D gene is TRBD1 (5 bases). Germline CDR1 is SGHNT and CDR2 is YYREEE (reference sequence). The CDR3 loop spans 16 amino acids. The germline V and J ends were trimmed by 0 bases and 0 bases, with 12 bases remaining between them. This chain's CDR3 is CASSLGGTDLNTEAFF. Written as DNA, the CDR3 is TGTGCCAGCAGCTTGGGGGGGACTGATTTGAACACTGAAGCTTTCTTT.

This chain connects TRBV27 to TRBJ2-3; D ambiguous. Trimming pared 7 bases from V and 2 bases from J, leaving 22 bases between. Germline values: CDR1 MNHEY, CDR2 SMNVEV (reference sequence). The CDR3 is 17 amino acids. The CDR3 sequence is CASNLTPATSHTDTQYF. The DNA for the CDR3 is TGTGCCAGCAACCTCACCCCCGCTACCTCCCACACAGATACGCAGTATTTT.

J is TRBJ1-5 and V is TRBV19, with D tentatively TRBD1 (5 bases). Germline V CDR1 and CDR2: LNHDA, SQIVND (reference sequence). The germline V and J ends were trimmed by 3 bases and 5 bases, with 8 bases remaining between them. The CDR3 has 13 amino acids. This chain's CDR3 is CASSMVGDQPQHF. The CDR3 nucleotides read TGTGCCAGTAGTATGGTAGGGGATCAGCCCCAGCATTTT.

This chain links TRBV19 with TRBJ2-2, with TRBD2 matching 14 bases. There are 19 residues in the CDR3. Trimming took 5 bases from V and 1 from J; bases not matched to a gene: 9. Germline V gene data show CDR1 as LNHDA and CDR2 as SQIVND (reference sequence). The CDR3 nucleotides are TGTGCCAGTAGTTCCCCCCCCGGGACTAGCGGGGGGAACACCGGGGAGCTGTTTTTT. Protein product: CASSSPPGTSGGNTGELFF.

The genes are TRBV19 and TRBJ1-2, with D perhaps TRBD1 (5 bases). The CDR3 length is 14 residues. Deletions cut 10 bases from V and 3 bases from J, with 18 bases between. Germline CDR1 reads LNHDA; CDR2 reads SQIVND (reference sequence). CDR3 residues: CATKSGVGDYGYTF. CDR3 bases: TGTGCCACTAAATCGGGGGTTGGGGACTATGGCTACACCTTC.

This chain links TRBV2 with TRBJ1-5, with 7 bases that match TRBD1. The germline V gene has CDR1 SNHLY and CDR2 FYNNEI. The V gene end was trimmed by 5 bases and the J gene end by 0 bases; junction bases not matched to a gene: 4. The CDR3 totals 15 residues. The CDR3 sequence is CASSPGTASNQPQHF. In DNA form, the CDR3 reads TGTGCCAGCAGTCCCGGGACAGCTAGCAATCAGCCCCAGCATTTT.

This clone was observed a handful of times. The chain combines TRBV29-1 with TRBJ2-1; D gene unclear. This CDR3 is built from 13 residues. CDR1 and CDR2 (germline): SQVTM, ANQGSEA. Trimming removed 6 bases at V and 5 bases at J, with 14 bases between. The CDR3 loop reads CSVRLAWNNEQFF. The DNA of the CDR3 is TGCAGCGTCCGACTTGCGTGGAACAATGAGCAGTTCTTC.

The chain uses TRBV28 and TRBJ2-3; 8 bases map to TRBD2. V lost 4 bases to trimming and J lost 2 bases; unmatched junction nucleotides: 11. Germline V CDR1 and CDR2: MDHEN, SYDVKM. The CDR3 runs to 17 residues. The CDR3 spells CASSSLTIAGNTDTQYF. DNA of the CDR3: TGTGCCAGCAGTTCCCTGACGATAGCGGGGAACACAGATACGCAGTATTTT.

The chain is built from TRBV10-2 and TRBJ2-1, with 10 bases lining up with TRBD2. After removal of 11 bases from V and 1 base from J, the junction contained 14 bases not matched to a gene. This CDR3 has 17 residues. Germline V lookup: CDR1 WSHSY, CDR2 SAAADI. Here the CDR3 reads CAPPGGSGRKSYNEQFF. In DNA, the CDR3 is TGCGCCCCCCCGGGGGGTAGCGGGAGGAAGTCCTACAATGAGCAGTTCTTC.

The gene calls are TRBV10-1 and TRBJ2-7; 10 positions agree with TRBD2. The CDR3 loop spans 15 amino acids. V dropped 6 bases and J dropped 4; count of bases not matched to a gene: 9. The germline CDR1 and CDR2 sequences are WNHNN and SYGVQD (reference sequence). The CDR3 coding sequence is TGCGCCAGCAGCCCGGGACTAGCGAGACCTTACGAGCAGTACTTC. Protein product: CASSPGLARPYEQYF.

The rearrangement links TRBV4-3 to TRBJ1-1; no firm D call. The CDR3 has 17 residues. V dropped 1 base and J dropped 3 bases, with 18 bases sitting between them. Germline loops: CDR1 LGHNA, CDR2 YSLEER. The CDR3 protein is CASSQVPRVQMDTEAFF. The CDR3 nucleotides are TGCGCCAGCAGCCAAGTCCCCCGGGTCCAGATGGACACTGAAGCTTTCTTT.

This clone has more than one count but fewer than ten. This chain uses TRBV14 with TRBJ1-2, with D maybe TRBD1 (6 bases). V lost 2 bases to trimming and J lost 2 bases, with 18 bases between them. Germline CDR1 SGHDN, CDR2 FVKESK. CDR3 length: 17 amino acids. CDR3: CASSQYMGAMKNYGYTF. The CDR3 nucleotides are TGTGCCAGCAGCCAATATATGGGGGCAATGAAAAACTATGGCTACACCTTC. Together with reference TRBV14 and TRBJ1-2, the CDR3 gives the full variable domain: EAGVTQFPSHSVIEKGQTVTLRCDPISGHDNLYWYRRVMGKEIKFLLHFVKESKQDESGMPNNRFLAERTGGTYSTLKVQPAELEDSGVYFCASSQYMGAMKNYGYTFGSGTRLTVV.

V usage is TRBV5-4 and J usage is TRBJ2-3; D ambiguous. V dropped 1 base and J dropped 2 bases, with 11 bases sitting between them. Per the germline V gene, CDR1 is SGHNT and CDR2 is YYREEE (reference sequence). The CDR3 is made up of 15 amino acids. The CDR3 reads CASSLFQRVTDTQYF. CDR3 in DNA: TGTGCCAGCAGCTTGTTCCAGCGAGTCACAGATACGCAGTATTTT.

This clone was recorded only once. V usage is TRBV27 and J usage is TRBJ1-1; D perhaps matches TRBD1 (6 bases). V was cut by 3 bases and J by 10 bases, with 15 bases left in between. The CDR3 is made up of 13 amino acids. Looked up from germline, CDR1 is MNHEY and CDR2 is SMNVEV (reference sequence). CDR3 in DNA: TGTGCCAGCAGTTTCCCCAGGGGCCCCGTAGCTTTCTTT. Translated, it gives CASSFPRGPVAFF.

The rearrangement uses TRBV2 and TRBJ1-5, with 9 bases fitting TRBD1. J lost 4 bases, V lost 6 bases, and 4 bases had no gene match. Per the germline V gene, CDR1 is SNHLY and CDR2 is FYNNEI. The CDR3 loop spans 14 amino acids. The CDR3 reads CASSAGTGNQPQHF. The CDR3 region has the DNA TGTGCCAGCAGCGCCGGGACAGGGAATCAGCCCCAGCATTTT. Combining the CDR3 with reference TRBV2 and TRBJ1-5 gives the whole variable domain EPEVTQTPSHQVTQMGQEVILRCVPISNHLYFYWYRQILGQKVEFLVSFYNNEISEKSEIFDDQFSVERPDGSNFTLKIRSTKLEDSAMYFCASSAGTGNQPQHFGDGTRLSIL.

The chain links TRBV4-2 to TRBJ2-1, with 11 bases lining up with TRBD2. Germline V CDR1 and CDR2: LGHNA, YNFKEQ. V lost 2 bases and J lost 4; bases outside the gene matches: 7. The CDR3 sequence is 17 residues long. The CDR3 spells CASSQRTLAGGYNEQFF. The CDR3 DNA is TGTGCCAGCAGCCAAAGGACTCTAGCGGGGGGTTACAATGAGCAGTTCTTC.

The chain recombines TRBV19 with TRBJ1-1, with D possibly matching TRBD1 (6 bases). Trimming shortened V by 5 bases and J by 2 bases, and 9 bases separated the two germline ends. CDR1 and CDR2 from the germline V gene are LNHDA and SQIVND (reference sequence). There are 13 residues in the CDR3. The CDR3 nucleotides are TGTGCCAGTAGTCAGGGACAAAACACTGAAGCTTTCTTT. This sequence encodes CASSQGQNTEAFF.

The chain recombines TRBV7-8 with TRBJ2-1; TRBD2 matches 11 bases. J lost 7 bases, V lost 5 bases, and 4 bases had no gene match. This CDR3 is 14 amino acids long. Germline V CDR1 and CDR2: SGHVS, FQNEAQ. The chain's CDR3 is CASSRGLAGNEQFF. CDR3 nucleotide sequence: TGTGCCAGCAGCCGCGGACTAGCGGGTAATGAGCAGTTCTTC. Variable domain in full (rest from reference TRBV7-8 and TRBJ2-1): GAGVSQSPRYKVAKRGQDVALRCDPISGHVSLFWYQQALGQGPEFLTYFQNEAQLDKSGLPSDRFFAERPEGSVSTLKIQRTQQEDSAVYLCASSRGLAGNEQFFGPGTRLTVL.

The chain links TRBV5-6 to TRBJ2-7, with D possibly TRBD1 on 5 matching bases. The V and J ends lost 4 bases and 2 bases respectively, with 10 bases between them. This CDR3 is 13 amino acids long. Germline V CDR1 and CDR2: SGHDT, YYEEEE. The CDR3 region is CASSLDRAYEQYF. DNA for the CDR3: TGTGCCAGCAGCCTTGACAGAGCCTACGAGCAGTACTTC.

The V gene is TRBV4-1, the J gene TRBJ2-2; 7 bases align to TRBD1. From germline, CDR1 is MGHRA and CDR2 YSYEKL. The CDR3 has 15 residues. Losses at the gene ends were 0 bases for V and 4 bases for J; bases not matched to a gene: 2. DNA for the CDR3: TGCGCCAGCAGCCAAGAGGGACAGAGCACCGGGGAGCTGTTTTTT. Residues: CASSQEGQSTGELFF.

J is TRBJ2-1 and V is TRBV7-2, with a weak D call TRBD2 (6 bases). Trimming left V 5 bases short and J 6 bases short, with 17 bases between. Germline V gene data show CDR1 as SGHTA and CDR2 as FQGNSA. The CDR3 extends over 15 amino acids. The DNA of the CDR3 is TGTGCCAGCAGCCCAAGCGGGCCAGGTCGCAATGAGCAGTTCTTC. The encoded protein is CASSPSGPGRNEQFF. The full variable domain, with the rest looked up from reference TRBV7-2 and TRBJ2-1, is GAGVSQSPSNKVTEKGKDVELRCDPISGHTALYWYRQSLGQGLEFLIYFQGNSAPDKSGLPSDRFSAERTGGSVSTLTIQRTQQEDSAVYLCASSPSGPGRNEQFFGPGTRLTVL.

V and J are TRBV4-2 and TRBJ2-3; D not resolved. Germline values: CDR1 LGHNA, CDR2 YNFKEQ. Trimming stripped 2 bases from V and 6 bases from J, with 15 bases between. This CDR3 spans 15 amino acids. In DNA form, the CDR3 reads TGTGCCAGCAGCCAACTAGTAAGGTCTCGGGATACGCAGTATTTT. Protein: CASSQLVRSRDTQYF.

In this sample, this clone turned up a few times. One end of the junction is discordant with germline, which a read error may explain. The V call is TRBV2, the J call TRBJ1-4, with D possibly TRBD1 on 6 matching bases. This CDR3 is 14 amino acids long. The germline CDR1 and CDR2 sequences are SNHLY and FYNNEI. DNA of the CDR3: TGTGCCAGCAGGAACCAGGGGACTAGTGAAAAACTGTTTTTT. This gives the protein CASRNQGTSEKLFF.